The 11 T cell receptor beta chains presented below share a single source sample, sequenced in a study of T cells after posttransplantation cyclophosphamide. Assay: immunoSEQ multiplex PCR; the TCRdb copy retains only in-frame clones and omits some. Observed in the sample are about 7,900 clones, none of them singletons. Treatment was busulfan-fludarabine conditioning, a marrow graft, and cyclophosphamide on days +3 and +4. The sample consisted of PBMCs, taken after an allogeneic stem cell transplant with post-transplant cyclophosphamide. These receptors all stem from a young adult male patient who received an allogeneic stem cell transplant from an unrelated donor, was CMV-positive, and had acute and chronic GVHD. Some T cells may be the graft donor's.

The table lists this clone with many counts. V is TRBV12-5 and J is TRBJ2-3; unclear D gene. The CDR3 length is 16 residues. Per germline, CDR1 LGHNT and CDR2 FRNRAP. Trimming took 0 bases from V and 4 from J, leaving 14 bases between them. This CDR3 is CASGLVLGPAADTQYF. CDR3 bases: TGTGCTAGTGGTTTGGTATTAGGGCCAGCAGCAGATACGCAGTATTTT. The entire variable domain, with the rest obtained from reference TRBV12-5 and TRBJ2-3, is as follows: DARVTQTPRHKVTEMGQEVTMRCQPILGHNTVFWYRQTMMQGLELLAYFRNRAPLDDSGMPKDRFSAEMPDATLATLKIQPSEPRDSAVYFCASGLVLGPAADTQYFGPGTRLTVL.

This clone was seen at least ten times. Here the CDR3 reads CASSLGGAGDSYEQYF. CDR3 bases: TGCGCCAGCAGCTTGGGAGGAGCGGGGGACTCCTACGAGCAGTACTTC. The V and J genes are TRBV5-1 and TRBJ2-7, with TRBD2 identical over 8 bases. The CDR3 extends over 16 amino acids. J gave up 0 bases and V 0 bases, and 5 bases lay outside the gene matches. The V gene's germline CDR1 is SGHRS and CDR2 YFSETQ.

Ten or more counts support this clone. The genes are TRBV7-2 and TRBJ1-2, with 8 bases identical to TRBD1. Germline-derived CDR1 and CDR2 are SGHTA and FQGNSA. J lost 2 bases, V lost 1 base, and 9 bases had no gene match. The CDR3 spans 17 residues. The DNA of the CDR3 is TGTGCCAGCAGCTTAGGTGAACGCAGGGGGCCGAACTATGGCTACACCTTC. Translation gives CASSLGERRGPNYGYTF.

Ten or more counts support this clone. The chain uses TRBV4-1 and TRBJ1-5; 7 positions agree with TRBD1. CDR1 is MGHRA, CDR2 YSYEKL, per germline. Trimming cost V 4 bases and J 6 bases; bases outside gene matches: 6. The CDR3 runs 14 residues. The CDR3 DNA sequence: TGCGCCAGCAGCCTCCAGGGGGGTAGTCAGCCCCAGCATTTT. It codes for CASSLQGGSQPQHF.

This clone was counted only a few times. The V call is TRBV29-1, the J call TRBJ2-7; weak D call: TRBD2 (5 bases). CDR1 and CDR2 (germline): SQVTM, ANQGSEA. The germline V and J ends were trimmed by 0 bases and 0 bases, with 6 bases remaining between them. This CDR3 contains 13 residues. CDR3 residues: CSVEDGVSYEQYF. CDR3 nucleotide sequence: TGCAGCGTTGAAGACGGGGTCTCCTACGAGCAGTACTTC.

There are many counts of this clone. The CDR3 region has the DNA TGTGCCAGCAGCTTAGCAACAGGCTGGTACCAAGAGACCCAGTACTTC. Encoded protein: CASSLATGWYQETQYF. The chain carries TRBV7-9 and TRBJ2-5; tentatively, D is TRBD1 (5 bases). This CDR3 has 16 amino acids. The V and J ends lost 0 bases and 0 bases respectively, with 11 bases between them. Germline V gives CDR1 SEHNR, CDR2 FQNEAQ (reference sequence).

This clone was seen at least ten times. This rearrangement joins TRBV9 to TRBJ1-2; no clear D. Between the trimmed V and J ends, which lost 0 bases and 7 bases, there was a span of 19 bases. The CDR3 spans 16 residues. Germline CDR1 is SGDLS and CDR2 is YYNGEE. The CDR3 nucleotides read TGTGCCAGCAGCGTAGCAGCGGACCCTTCCTTTGTTGGCTACACCTTC. Protein: CASSVAADPSFVGYTF.

The sample holds many counts of this clone. The V call is TRBV11-3, the J call TRBJ2-1; the match to TRBD2 covers 9 bases. From germline, CDR1 is SGHNT and CDR2 YENEEA. This CDR3 is 14 amino acids long. Germline trimming cut 5 bases from V and 5 bases from J; bases unmatched to any gene: 4. As DNA, the CDR3 is TGTGCCAGCAGCCCCAGACTAGCGGACAATGAGCAGTTCTTC. Its translation: CASSPRLADNEQFF.

In this sample, this clone turned up many times. One end of the junction is discordant with germline, which a read error may explain. The genes are TRBV5-1 and TRBJ2-7, with D perhaps matching TRBD1 (6 bases). The CDR3 has 11 residues. In germline, CDR1 is SGHRS, CDR2 YFSETQ. Here the CDR3 reads CASSSAGAQLF. CDR3 nucleotides: TGCGCCAGCAGCTCGGCAGGGGCCCAGCTCTTC.

This clone counts as medium-sized. The chain combines TRBV7-9 with TRBJ1-1, with D perhaps TRBD1 (5 bases). Germline values: CDR1 SEHNR, CDR2 FQNEAQ (reference sequence). Trimming removed 1 base from V and 0 bases from J, with 6 bases in between. The CDR3 totals 14 residues. The CDR3 sequence: CASSLGGLNTEAFF. CDR3 sequence (DNA): TGTGCCAGCAGCTTAGGGGGCCTGAACACTGAAGCTTTCTTT.

This clone appeared many times. This chain connects TRBV7-2 to TRBJ2-2; 13 nucleotides line up with TRBD2. Germline values: CDR1 SGHTA, CDR2 FQGNSA. This CDR3 is built from 17 residues. Trimming at V came to 2 bases and at J to 6 bases, leaving 6 bases not matched to a gene. CDR3 amino acids: CASSLRRLAGGSGELFF. In DNA, the CDR3 is TGTGCCAGCAGCTTACGACGACTAGCGGGGGGCTCCGGGGAGCTGTTTTTT.